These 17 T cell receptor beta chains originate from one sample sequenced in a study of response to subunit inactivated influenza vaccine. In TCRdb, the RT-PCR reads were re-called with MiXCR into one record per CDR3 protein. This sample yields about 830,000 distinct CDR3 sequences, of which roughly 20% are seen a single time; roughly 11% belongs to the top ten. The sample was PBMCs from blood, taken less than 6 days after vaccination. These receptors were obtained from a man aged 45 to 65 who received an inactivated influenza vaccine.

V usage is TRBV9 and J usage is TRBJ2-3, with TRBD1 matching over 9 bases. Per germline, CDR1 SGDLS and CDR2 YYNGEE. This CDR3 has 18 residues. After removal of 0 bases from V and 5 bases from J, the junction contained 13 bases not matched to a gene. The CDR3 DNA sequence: TGTGCCAGCAGCGTAGGTCGGTCGGGACAGGGTTCGAGAGATACGCAGTATTTT. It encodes CASSVGRSGQGSRDTQYF.

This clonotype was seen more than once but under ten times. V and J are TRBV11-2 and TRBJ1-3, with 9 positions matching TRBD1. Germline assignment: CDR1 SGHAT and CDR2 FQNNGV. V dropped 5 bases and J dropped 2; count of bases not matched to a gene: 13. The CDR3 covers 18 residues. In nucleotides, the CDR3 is TGTGCCAGCAGCCCTCGGCCGGGACAGGGAGGGACTGGAAACACCATATATTTT. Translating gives CASSPRPGQGGTGNTIYF.

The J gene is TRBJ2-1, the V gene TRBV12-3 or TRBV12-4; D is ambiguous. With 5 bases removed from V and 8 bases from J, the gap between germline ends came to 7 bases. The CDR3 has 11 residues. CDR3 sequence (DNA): TGTGCCAGCAGTGGGTTGGATGAGCAGTTCTTC. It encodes CASSGLDEQFF.

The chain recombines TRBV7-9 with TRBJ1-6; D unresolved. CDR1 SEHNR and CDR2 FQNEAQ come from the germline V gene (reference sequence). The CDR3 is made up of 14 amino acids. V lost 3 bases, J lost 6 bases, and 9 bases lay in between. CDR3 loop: CASSFGGINSPLHF. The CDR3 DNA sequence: TGTGCCAGCAGCTTCGGCGGGATTAATTCACCCCTCCACTTT.

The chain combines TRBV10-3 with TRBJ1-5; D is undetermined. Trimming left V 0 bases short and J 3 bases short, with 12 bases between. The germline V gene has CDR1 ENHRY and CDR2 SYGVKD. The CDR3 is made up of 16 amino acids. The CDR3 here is CAISESKGIFNQPQHF. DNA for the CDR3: TGTGCCATCAGTGAGTCGAAAGGGATATTCAATCAGCCCCAGCATTTT.

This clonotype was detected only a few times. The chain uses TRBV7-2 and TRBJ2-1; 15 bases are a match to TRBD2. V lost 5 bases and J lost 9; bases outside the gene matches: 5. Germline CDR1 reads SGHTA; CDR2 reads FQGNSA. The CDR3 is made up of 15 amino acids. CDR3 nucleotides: TGTGCCAGCAGCGAAGGGACTAGCGGGAGGAGTGAGCAGTTCTTC. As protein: CASSEGTSGRSEQFF.

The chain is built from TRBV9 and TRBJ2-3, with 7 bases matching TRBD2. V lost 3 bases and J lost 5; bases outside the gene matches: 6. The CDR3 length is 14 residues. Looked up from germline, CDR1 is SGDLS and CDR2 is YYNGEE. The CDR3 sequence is CASSEGSSGDTQYF. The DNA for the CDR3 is TGTGCCAGCAGCGAGGGGTCTAGCGGAGATACGCAGTATTTT.

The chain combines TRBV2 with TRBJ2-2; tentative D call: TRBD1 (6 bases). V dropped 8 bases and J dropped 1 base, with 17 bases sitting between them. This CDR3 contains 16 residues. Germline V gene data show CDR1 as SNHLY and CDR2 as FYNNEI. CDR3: CASQDEDSWNTGELFF. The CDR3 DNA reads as TGTGCCAGCCAAGATGAGGACAGCTGGAACACCGGGGAGCTGTTTTTT.

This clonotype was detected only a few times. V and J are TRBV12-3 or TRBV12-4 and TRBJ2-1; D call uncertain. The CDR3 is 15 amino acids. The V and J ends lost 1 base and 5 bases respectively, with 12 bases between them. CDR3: CASSLGPGPHNEQFF. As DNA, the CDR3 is TGTGCCAGCAGTTTAGGTCCCGGTCCCCACAATGAGCAGTTCTTC.

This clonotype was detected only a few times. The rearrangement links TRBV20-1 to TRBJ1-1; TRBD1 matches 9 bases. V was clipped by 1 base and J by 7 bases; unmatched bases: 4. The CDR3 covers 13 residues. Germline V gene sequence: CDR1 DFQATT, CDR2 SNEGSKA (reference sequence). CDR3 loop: CSARATGGSEAFF. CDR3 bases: TGCAGTGCTAGAGCGACAGGGGGAAGTGAAGCTTTCTTT.

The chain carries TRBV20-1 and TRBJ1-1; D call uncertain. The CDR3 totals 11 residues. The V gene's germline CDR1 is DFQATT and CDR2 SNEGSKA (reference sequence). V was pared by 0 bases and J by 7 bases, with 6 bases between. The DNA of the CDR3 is TGCAGTGCTAGAGATAGTATTGAAGCTTTCTTT. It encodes CSARDSIEAFF.

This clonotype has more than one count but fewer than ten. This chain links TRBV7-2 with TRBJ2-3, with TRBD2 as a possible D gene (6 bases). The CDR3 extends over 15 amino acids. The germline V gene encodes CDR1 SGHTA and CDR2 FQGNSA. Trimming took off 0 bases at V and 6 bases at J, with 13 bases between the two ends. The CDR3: CASSLAGGPQDTQYF. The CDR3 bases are TGTGCCAGCAGCTTAGCGGGGGGTCCCCAGGATACGCAGTATTTT.

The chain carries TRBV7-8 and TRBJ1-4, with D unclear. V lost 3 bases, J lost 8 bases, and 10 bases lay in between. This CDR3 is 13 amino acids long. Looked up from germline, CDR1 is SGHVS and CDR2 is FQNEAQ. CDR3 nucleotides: TGTGCCAGCAGCTTCTCGAGCGTGGAAAAACTGTTTTTT. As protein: CASSFSSVEKLFF.

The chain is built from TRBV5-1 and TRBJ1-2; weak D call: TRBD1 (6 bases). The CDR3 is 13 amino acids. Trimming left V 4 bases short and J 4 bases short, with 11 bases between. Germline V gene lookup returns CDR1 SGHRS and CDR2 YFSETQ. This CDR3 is CASSTGTPYGYTF. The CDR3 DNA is TGCGCCAGCAGCACCGGGACACCCTATGGCTACACCTTC.

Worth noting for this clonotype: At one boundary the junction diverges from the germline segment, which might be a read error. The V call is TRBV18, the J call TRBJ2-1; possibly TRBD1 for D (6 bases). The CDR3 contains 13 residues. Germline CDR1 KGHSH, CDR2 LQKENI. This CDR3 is CASSPQGSNEQFF. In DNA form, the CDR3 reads TGTGCCAGCTCTCCACAGGGCTCCAATGAGCAGTTCTTC.

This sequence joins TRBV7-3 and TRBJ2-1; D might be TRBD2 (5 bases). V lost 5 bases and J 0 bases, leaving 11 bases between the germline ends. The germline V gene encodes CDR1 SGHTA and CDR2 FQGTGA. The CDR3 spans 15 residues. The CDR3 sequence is CASSRGLGSYNEQFF. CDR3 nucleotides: TGTGCCAGCAGCCGCGGACTCGGCTCCTACAATGAGCAGTTCTTC.

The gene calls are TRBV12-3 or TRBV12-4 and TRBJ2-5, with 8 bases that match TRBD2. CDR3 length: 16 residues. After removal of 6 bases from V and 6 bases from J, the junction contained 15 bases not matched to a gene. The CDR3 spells CASSGEATSGGKTQYF. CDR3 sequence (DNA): TGTGCCAGCAGCGGAGAGGCCACTAGCGGTGGAAAGACCCAGTACTTC.